Listed below are T cell receptor beta chains from one sample, sequenced in a study of T cells expressing NK-cell markers. TCRdb processed the 5' RACE reads again and assigns one entry to each CDR3 protein, with no DNA. Its clone listing holds 500,000 to 700,000 distinct CDR3 sequences. What was sequenced was blood T cells: a sorted CD56 or NKG2C T cell subset, CD4+ or CD8+ T cells, or bulk PBMC T cells (not recorded which). Every receptor here comes from a man aged 18 to 35 in good health. Each CDR3 is given with its conserved first and last residue. The order of the fields is V gene, J gene, CDR3 protein.

v_call: TRBV4-1
j_call: TRBJ2-1
cdr3_aa: CASSQVLRGYNEQFF

v_call: TRBV18
j_call: TRBJ2-5
cdr3_aa: CASSPKEQGAFVTQYF

v_call: TRBV27
j_call: TRBJ1-2
cdr3_aa: CASGTGTGNGYTF

v_call: TRBV2
j_call: TRBJ2-2
cdr3_aa: CASSESLGRRELFF

v_call: TRBV10-3
j_call: TRBJ1-5
cdr3_aa: CAISESMGAQPQHF

v_call: TRBV29-1
j_call: TRBJ2-7
cdr3_aa: CSVKTGNYEQYF

v_call: TRBV29-1
j_call: TRBJ2-1
cdr3_aa: CSVEGVRVEWNEQFF

v_call: TRBV5-1
j_call: TRBJ2-1
cdr3_aa: CASSPWGQVIDEQFF

v_call: TRBV15
j_call: TRBJ2-5
cdr3_aa: CATSPGVQGKETQYF

v_call: TRBV6-2/TRBV6-3
j_call: TRBJ2-7
cdr3_aa: CASSYFEETLIHYEQYF

v_call: TRBV20-1
j_call: TRBJ2-3
cdr3_aa: CSARIGPLTDTQYF

v_call: TRBV18
j_call: TRBJ2-1
cdr3_aa: CASSPLAGQGARSSYNEQFF

v_call: TRBV7-8
j_call: TRBJ2-4
cdr3_aa: CASSLSRLLVGLGSIQYF

v_call: TRBV27
j_call: TRBJ1-6
cdr3_aa: CASSSPNAYYNSPLHF

v_call: TRBV20-1
j_call: TRBJ1-2
cdr3_aa: CSASGPGNGYTF

v_call: TRBV24-1
j_call: TRBJ2-3
cdr3_aa: CATAPSRWDTQYF

v_call: TRBV7-2
j_call: TRBJ2-2
cdr3_aa: CASSLFRGASSGELFF

v_call: TRBV27
j_call: TRBJ2-2
cdr3_aa: CASSLSDQYRELFF

v_call: TRBV27
j_call: TRBJ2-7
cdr3_aa: CASSRPGQGNEQYF

v_call: TRBV5-1
j_call: TRBJ2-3
cdr3_aa: CASSRLGALTDTQYF

v_call: TRBV9
j_call: TRBJ2-1
cdr3_aa: CASSPPMRNEQFF

v_call: TRBV12-3/TRBV12-4
j_call: TRBJ2-4
cdr3_aa: CASSSQGQGAIIAKNIQYF

v_call: TRBV2
j_call: TRBJ2-3
cdr3_aa: CASSETTGPDTDTQYF

v_call: TRBV12-3/TRBV12-4
j_call: TRBJ2-1
cdr3_aa: CASSLYAGQLYNEQFF

v_call: TRBV12-3/TRBV12-4
j_call: TRBJ1-5
cdr3_aa: CASSSLAGAVGDQPQHF

v_call: TRBV28
j_call: TRBJ2-3
cdr3_aa: CASSFGLADDTDTQYF

v_call: TRBV7-9
j_call: TRBJ2-2
cdr3_aa: CASSPESTGELFF

v_call: TRBV29-1
j_call: TRBJ2-3
cdr3_aa: CSVPLAGTTDTQYF

v_call: TRBV9
j_call: TRBJ2-2
cdr3_aa: CASSPGDRGPDTGELFF

v_call: TRBV3-1
j_call: TRBJ1-2
cdr3_aa: CASSQDLGYTF

v_call: TRBV5-1
j_call: TRBJ2-3
cdr3_aa: CASSPDYSTDTQYF

v_call: TRBV6-5
j_call: TRBJ2-7
cdr3_aa: CASSYSTGQLSYEQYF

v_call: TRBV7-9
j_call: TRBJ2-1
cdr3_aa: CASPRGGSYNEQFF

v_call: TRBV12-3/TRBV12-4
j_call: TRBJ2-7
cdr3_aa: CASSFSGSSYEQYF

v_call: TRBV20-1
j_call: TRBJ1-1
cdr3_aa: CSANPGGAAEAFF

v_call: TRBV3-1
j_call: TRBJ1-1
cdr3_aa: CASSSLTGRTEAFF

v_call: TRBV4-2
j_call: TRBJ2-5
cdr3_aa: CASGNPPQRGLETQYF

v_call: TRBV9
j_call: TRBJ2-3
cdr3_aa: CASSVVPGGDTQYF

v_call: TRBV6-5
j_call: TRBJ2-7
cdr3_aa: CASSYSRDTYEQYF

v_call: TRBV27
j_call: TRBJ1-3
cdr3_aa: CASSTRDRGGSGNTIYF

v_call: TRBV12-3/TRBV12-4
j_call: TRBJ2-1
cdr3_aa: CASSGEGEQFF

v_call: TRBV3-1
j_call: TRBJ2-7
cdr3_aa: CASSPRTGIGPYEQYF

v_call: TRBV7-9
j_call: TRBJ2-1
cdr3_aa: CASSLVGLAGEQFF

v_call: TRBV29-1
j_call: TRBJ2-3
cdr3_aa: CSVERERDTQYF

v_call: TRBV4-2
j_call: TRBJ2-6
cdr3_aa: CASSQIKGNSGANVLTF

v_call: TRBV18
j_call: TRBJ1-5
cdr3_aa: CASSLEKGAGPQHF

v_call: TRBV28
j_call: TRBJ1-1
cdr3_aa: CASSLTMNTEAFF

v_call: TRBV12-3/TRBV12-4
j_call: TRBJ2-2
cdr3_aa: CASSRTSGRGGELFF

v_call: TRBV2
j_call: TRBJ1-1
cdr3_aa: CASRVNPYTEAFF

v_call: TRBV12-3/TRBV12-4
j_call: TRBJ1-5
cdr3_aa: CASSPDTGTRGNQPQHF

v_call: TRBV6-2/TRBV6-3
j_call: TRBJ2-4
cdr3_aa: CATRRGGIQYF

v_call: TRBV15
j_call: TRBJ2-1
cdr3_aa: CATSRDGLVGTRGNEQFF

v_call: TRBV7-9
j_call: TRBJ2-1
cdr3_aa: CASSLSGASGSHEQFF

v_call: TRBV5-6
j_call: TRBJ2-1
cdr3_aa: CASSHNSPEQFF

v_call: TRBV7-9
j_call: TRBJ2-5
cdr3_aa: CASSLALAGLQETQYF

v_call: TRBV5-6
j_call: TRBJ2-5
cdr3_aa: CASSLVSGRGEETQYF

v_call: TRBV28
j_call: TRBJ2-1
cdr3_aa: CASSLWLGYYNEQFF